Listed here are 16 T cell receptor beta chains from one sample, sequenced in a study of blood T cell repertoires in COVID-19. Clones were read by immunoSEQ multiplex PCR, and TCRdb kept only the in-frame ones, dropping some. The sample lists around 130,000 clones, around 88% occurring once. The sequenced sample consisted of peripheral blood. These TCRs come from a man in his fifties with active or convalescent COVID-19.

The rearrangement links TRBV5-5 to TRBJ2-7; 8 bases align to TRBD1. Germline V gene sequence: CDR1 SGHKS, CDR2 YYEKEE (reference sequence). After removal of 2 bases from V and 7 bases from J, the junction contained 8 bases not matched to a gene. The CDR3 length is 14 residues. This CDR3 reads CASSFGQGAGEQYF. DNA of the CDR3: TGTGCCAGCAGCTTTGGGCAGGGGGCGGGTGAGCAGTACTTC.

CDR3 in DNA: TGCGCCAGCAGCTTGGGTCTGAGACAAGAGACCCAGTACTTC. This translates into CASSLGLRQETQYF. The V and J genes are TRBV5-1 and TRBJ2-5; no clear D. There are 14 residues in the CDR3. V lost 0 bases and J 2 bases, leaving 8 bases between the germline ends. Per the germline V gene, CDR1 is SGHRS and CDR2 is YFSETQ. Supplemented by reference TRBV5-1 and TRBJ2-5, the full variable domain reads KAGVTQTPRYLIKTRGQQVTLSCSPISGHRSVSWYQQTPGQGLQFLFEYFSETQRNKGNFPGRFSGRQFSNSRSEMNVSTLELGDSALYLCASSLGLRQETQYFGPGTRLLVL.

This clone has a single count. This chain links TRBV15 with TRBJ2-1, with TRBD2 as a possible D gene (5 bases). This CDR3 has 17 residues. Germline V gene sequence: CDR1 LNHNV, CDR2 YYDKDF (reference sequence). V was pared by 0 bases and J by 0 bases, with 12 bases between. DNA for the CDR3: TGTGCCACCAGCAGAGATCTGTTGCGGGTCTCCTACAATGAGCAGTTCTTC. Translated, it gives CATSRDLLRVSYNEQFF.

This chain connects TRBV3-1 (or the pseudogene TRBV3-2) to TRBJ2-5; D may be TRBD1 (6 bases). The germline gives CDR1 LGHDT, CDR2 YNNKEL (reference sequence). The CDR3 spans 14 residues. The V and J ends lost 5 bases and 1 base respectively, with 11 bases between them. CDR3 nucleotide sequence: TGTGCCAGCAGCGCGAGGACAGTCCAAGAGACCCAGTACTTC. Translated, it gives CASSARTVQETQYF.

This clone was counted ten times or more. The V gene is TRBV7-9, the J gene TRBJ2-7, with TRBD2 as a possible D gene (5 bases). Trimming cost V 3 bases and J 3 bases, with 6 bases left between them. This CDR3 has 12 amino acids. From germline, CDR1 is SEHNR and CDR2 FQNEAQ (reference sequence). The CDR3: CASSLGVYEQYF. Written as DNA, the CDR3 is TGTGCCAGCAGCTTGGGAGTCTACGAGCAGTACTTC.

This rearrangement joins TRBV25-1 to TRBJ2-2; the D is unclear. The CDR3 contains 13 residues. Trimming left V 5 bases short and J 7 bases short, with 11 bases between. From germline, CDR1 is MGHDK and CDR2 SYGVNS. The CDR3 DNA sequence: TGTGCCAGCAGTCAAATTGAGCGCGGGGAGCTGTTTTTT. It is translated as CASSQIERGELFF. The full variable domain, its missing parts supplied by reference TRBV25-1 and TRBJ2-2, is EADIYQTPRYLVIGTGKKITLECSQTMGHDKMYWYQQDPGMELHLIHYSYGVNSTEKGDLSSESTVSRIRTEHFPLTLESARPSHTSQYLCASSQIERGELFFGEGSRLTVL.

The DNA for the CDR3 is TGCGCCAGCAGCCATCTAGACAGGGGCGGTTTGAATGAGCAGTTCTTC. It is translated as CASSHLDRGGLNEQFF. The rearrangement links TRBV4-1 to TRBJ2-1; 8 bases align to TRBD1. V trimming: 3 bases; J trimming: 7 bases; junction bases outside the gene matches: 11. CDR3 length equals 16 residues. Germline V gene sequence: CDR1 MGHRA, CDR2 YSYEKL.

This clone was observed a single time. This rearrangement joins TRBV6-5 to TRBJ2-7; possible D gene TRBD1, 5 bases. Per germline, CDR1 MNHEY and CDR2 SVGAGI. The CDR3 runs to 13 residues. The V end was cut by 6 bases, the J end by 2 bases, with 11 bases between. The CDR3, as DNA: TGTGCCAGCAGGATCCAGGGTACCTACGAGCAGTACTTC. This translates into CASRIQGTYEQYF.

The chain carries TRBV5-5 and TRBJ2-7, with TRBD2 matching 13 bases. This CDR3 is built from 16 residues. Germline V gene sequence: CDR1 SGHKS, CDR2 YYEKEE (reference sequence). V dropped 2 bases and J dropped 7; count of bases not matched to a gene: 9. The CDR3 region is CASSLWTSGRGQEQYF. CDR3 sequence (DNA): TGTGCCAGCAGCTTATGGACTAGCGGGAGAGGGCAGGAGCAGTACTTC.

The chain recombines TRBV24-1 with TRBJ2-3, with a weak D call TRBD2 (5 bases). V lost 5 bases, J lost 0 bases, and 11 bases lay in between. The CDR3 runs to 15 residues. Per the germline V gene, CDR1 is KGHDR and CDR2 is SFDVKD. CDR3 amino acids: CATSAAGRSTDTQYF. The CDR3, as DNA: TGTGCCACCAGTGCCGCGGGCAGGAGCACAGATACGCAGTATTTT.

The chain joins TRBV28 to TRBJ1-2; D gene uncertain. The CDR3 covers 13 residues. Trimming stripped 6 bases from V and 5 bases from J, with 13 bases between. The germline V gene has CDR1 MDHEN and CDR2 SYDVKM. CDR3 sequence reads: CASSTHPGYGYTF. CDR3 nucleotides: TGTGCCAGCAGCACACACCCGGGTTATGGCTACACCTTC.

The chain couples TRBV29-1 to TRBJ1-2; TRBD1 matches at 12 bases. The V gene end was trimmed by 4 bases and the J gene end by 8 bases; junction bases not matched to a gene: 8. CDR1 and CDR2 from the germline V gene are SQVTM and ANQGSEA. This CDR3 comprises 14 residues. For the CDR3, the DNA is TGCAGCGTTGGATCATCCGGGACAGGGGGCGGCTACACCTTC. As protein: CSVGSSGTGGGYTF.

The V gene is TRBV18, the J gene TRBJ2-7; D may be TRBD2 (6 bases). Per the germline V gene, CDR1 is KGHSH and CDR2 is LQKENI. This CDR3 spans 15 amino acids. V was cut by 3 bases and J by 4 bases, with 16 bases left in between. CDR3 residues: CASSPIAVTSYEQYF. Written as DNA, the CDR3 is TGTGCCAGCTCACCCATAGCGGTTACCTCTTACGAGCAGTACTTC.

This clone was recorded once. The chain links TRBV11-2 to TRBJ2-3, with 8 bases lining up with TRBD2. This CDR3 comprises 15 residues. V shed 2 bases and J 3 bases; nucleotides not matched to a gene: 4. Looked up from germline, CDR1 is SGHAT and CDR2 is FQNNGV. CDR3 sequence reads: CASSLQAGATDTQYF. The CDR3 DNA follows: TGTGCCAGCAGCTTACAAGCGGGAGCGACAGATACGCAGTATTTT. The full variable domain, its missing parts supplied by reference TRBV11-2 and TRBJ2-3, is EAGVAQSPRYKIIEKRQSVAFWCNPISGHATLYWYQQILGQGPKLLIQFQNNGVVDDSQLPKDRFSAERLKGVDSTLKIQPAKLEDSAVYLCASSLQAGATDTQYFGPGTRLTVL.

The gene calls are TRBV5-1 and TRBJ2-7; D may be TRBD1 (6 bases). V gave up 4 bases and J gave up 4 bases, with 21 bases separating them. The CDR3 consists of 16 residues. Germline CDR1 reads SGHRS; CDR2 reads YFSETQ. The CDR3 DNA reads as TGCGCCAGCAGCCAATCAACAGGGAGCAGGAGTTACGAGCAGTACTTC. Its translation: CASSQSTGSRSYEQYF.

The chain combines TRBV2 with TRBJ2-7, with D hard to call. This CDR3 comprises 12 residues. V shed 3 bases and J shed 5 bases, with 8 bases lying between them. Germline V gene data show CDR1 as SNHLY and CDR2 as FYNNEI. DNA of the CDR3: TGTGCCAGCAGTGAGGGCCCCCACGAGCAGTACTTC. The encoded protein is CASSEGPHEQYF. The entire variable domain, with the rest obtained from reference TRBV2 and TRBJ2-7, is as follows: EPEVTQTPSHQVTQMGQEVILRCVPISNHLYFYWYRQILGQKVEFLVSFYNNEISEKSEIFDDQFSVERPDGSNFTLKIRSTKLEDSAMYFCASSEGPHEQYFGPGTRLTVT.